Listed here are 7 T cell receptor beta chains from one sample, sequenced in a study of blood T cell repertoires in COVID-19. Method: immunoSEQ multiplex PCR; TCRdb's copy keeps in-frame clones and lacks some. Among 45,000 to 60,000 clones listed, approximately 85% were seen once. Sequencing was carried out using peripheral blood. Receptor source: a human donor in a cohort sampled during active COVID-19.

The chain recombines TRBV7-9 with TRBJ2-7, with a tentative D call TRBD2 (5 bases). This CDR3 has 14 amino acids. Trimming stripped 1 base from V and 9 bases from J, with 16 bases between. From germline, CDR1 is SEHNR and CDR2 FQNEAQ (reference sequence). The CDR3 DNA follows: TGTGCCAGCAGCTTAGGAGCGGCCCGGTTGACGCAGTACTTC. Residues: CASSLGAARLTQYF.

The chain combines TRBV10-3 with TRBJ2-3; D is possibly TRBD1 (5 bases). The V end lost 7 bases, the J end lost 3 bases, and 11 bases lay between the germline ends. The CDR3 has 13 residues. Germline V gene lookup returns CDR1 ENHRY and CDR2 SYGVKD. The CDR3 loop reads CAIKQGLTDTQYF. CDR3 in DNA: TGTGCCATCAAGCAGGGATTGACAGATACGCAGTATTTT.

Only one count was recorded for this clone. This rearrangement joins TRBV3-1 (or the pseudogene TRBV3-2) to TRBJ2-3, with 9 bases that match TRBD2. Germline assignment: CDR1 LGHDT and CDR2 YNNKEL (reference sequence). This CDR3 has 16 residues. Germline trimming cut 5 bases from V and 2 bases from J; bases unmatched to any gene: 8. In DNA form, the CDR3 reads TGTGCCAGCAGCGGCCTATTAGCGGGGGCCACAGATACGCAGTATTTT. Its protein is CASSGLLAGATDTQYF.

CDR3 nucleotide sequence: TGTGCCAGCAGCCAGTTCTCAGGGGACGAGCAGTACTTC. Protein: CASSQFSGDEQYF. J is TRBJ2-7 and V is TRBV12-3 or TRBV12-4, with D perhaps TRBD1 (6 bases). This CDR3 comprises 13 residues. V was trimmed by 6 bases and J by 5 bases, leaving 14 bases between them.

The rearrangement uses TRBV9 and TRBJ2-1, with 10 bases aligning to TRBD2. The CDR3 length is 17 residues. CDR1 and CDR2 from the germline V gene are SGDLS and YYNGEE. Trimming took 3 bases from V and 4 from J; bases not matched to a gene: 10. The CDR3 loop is CASSESGGTSVYNEQFF. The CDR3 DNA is TGTGCCAGCAGCGAATCGGGAGGGACTAGCGTTTACAATGAGCAGTTCTTC.

The CDR3 bases are TGTGCCAGCAGGAAAGACAGGGGCCGCAGGGGCAACACTGAAACTTTCTTT. Translated: CASRKDRGRRGNTETFF. The chain employs TRBV21-1 and TRBJ1-1; the table's D gene call, TRBD1, was not cross checked with the DNA. TRBV21-1 is an annotated pseudogene. The CDR3 has 17 amino acids.

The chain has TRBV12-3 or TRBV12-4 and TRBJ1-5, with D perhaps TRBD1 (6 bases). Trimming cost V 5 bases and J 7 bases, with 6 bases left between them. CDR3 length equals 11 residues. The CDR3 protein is CASSRGQPQHF. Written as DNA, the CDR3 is TGTGCCAGCAGTAGGGGGCAGCCCCAGCATTTT.